This T cell receptor beta chain was documented in a study of low-dose radiotherapy and immunotherapy resistance in tumors. At the level of the study: Doses of 0.5 Gy per fraction every 2 weeks, totaling 6.5 Gy, went to Cohort 1. Study patients were administered oral aspirin at 300 mg daily for four cycles from cycle 1 day 1.

CDR3 length: 14 amino acids. Germline assignment: CDR1 MGHRA and CDR2 YSYEKL. Between the trimmed V and J ends, which lost 3 bases and 2 bases, there was a span of 10 bases. This clonotype was counted between two and nine times. TRAV and TRBV primers primed cDNA for both TCRalpha and TCRbeta. TCRs were amplified for approximately 21 PCR cycles with a constant-region primer and V-primer adapter. In vitro transcription was used to amplify the isolated mRNA. MiXCR, applied by TCRdb to the reads, yields one record per CDR3 protein. Here the sample spans 9,700 or so distinct CDR3 sequences, around 79% being singletons. Along with nivolumab and ipilimumab, donors received aspirin, low-dose cyclophosphamide and low-dose radiotherapy.

This TCR was recovered from a human donor with advanced metastatic prostate, ovarian, gallbladder or colorectal cancer (not recorded which). This table probably holds off-target reads from a library built for another chain. The chain carries TRBV4-1 and TRBJ2-5; D might be TRBD2 (5 bases). The CDR3 DNA is TGCGCCAGCAGCCATCGACTACAACAAGAGACCCAGTACTTC. Translating it yields CASSHRLQQETQYF.